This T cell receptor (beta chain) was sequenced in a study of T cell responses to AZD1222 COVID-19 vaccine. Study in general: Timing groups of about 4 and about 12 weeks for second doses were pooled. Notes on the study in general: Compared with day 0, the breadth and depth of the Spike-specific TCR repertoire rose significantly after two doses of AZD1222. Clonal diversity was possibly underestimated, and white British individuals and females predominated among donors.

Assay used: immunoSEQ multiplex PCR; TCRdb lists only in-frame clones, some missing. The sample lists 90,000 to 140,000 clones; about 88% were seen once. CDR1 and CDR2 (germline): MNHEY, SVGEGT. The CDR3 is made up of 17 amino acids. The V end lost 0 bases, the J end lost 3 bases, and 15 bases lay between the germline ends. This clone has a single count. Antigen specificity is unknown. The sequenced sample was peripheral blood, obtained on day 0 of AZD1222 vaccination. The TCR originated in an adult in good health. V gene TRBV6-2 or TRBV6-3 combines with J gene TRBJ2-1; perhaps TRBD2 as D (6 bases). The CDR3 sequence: CASSYSTIADDYNEQFF. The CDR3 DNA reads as TGTGCCAGCAGTTACTCGACCATAGCGGACGACTACAATGAGCAGTTCTTC.